This T cell receptor (beta chain) was profiled in a study of blood T cells in healthy people across ages. Broader study findings: From one million sequenced T cells, diversity estimates were lower bounds.

Alongside a J-beta primer mix, a sample-barcoded 5' primer served in a second PCR lasting roughly 7 to 12 cycles. TCRdb reanalysed the 5' RACE reads using MiXCR and keeps one entry per CDR3 protein. Of over 600,000 distinct CDR3 sequences listed, over 40% are singletons. In the case of this clonotype: Its target is unknown.

The sequenced sample was blood. The clonotype originates from a man older than 75 in good health.

CDR3 nucleotide sequence: TGTGCCAGCAGACCGACAGGGTCTCCCTACAATGAGCAGTTCTTC. Its protein is CASRPTGSPYNEQFF. The chain employs TRBV7-2 and TRBJ2-1; the match to TRBD1 covers 7 bases. This CDR3 spans 15 amino acids. The ends lost 6 bases at V and 2 bases at J; junction bases unmatched: 7. Germline V gene sequence: CDR1 SGHTA, CDR2 FQGNSA.